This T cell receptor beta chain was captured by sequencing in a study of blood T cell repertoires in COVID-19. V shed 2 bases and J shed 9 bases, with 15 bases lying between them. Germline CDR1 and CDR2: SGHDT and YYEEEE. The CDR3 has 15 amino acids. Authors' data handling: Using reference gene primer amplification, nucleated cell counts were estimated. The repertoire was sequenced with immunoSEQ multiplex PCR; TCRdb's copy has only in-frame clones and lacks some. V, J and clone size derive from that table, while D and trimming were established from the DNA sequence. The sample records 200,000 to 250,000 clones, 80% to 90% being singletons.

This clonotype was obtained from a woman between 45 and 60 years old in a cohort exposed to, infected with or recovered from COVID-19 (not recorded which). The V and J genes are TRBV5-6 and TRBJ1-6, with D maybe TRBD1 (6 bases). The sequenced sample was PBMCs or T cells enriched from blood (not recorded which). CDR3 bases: TGTGCCAGCAGCTTTTTCTCCCAGGGGACTTCACCCCTCCACTTT. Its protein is CASSFFSQGTSPLHF.